These 2 T cell receptor beta chains were all obtained from the same sample, sequenced in a study of technical replicates of blood from a few donors. TCRdb's table, derived via immunoSEQ multiplex PCR, lists solely in-frame clones and lacks some. Altogether 80,000 or so clones are present, roughly 96% being singletons, with the ten largest covering under 0.2%. The sample was T cells isolated from PBMCs. These receptors were taken from a human donor in good health.

This chain uses TRBV28 with TRBJ2-5, with D perhaps matching TRBD1 (5 bases). CDR1 is MDHEN and CDR2 is SYDVKM in the germline V gene. Deletions cut 4 bases from V and 1 base from J, with 7 bases between. This CDR3 region has 13 residues. In nucleotides, the CDR3 is TGTGCCAGCAGTTCGACAGTCCAAGAGACCCAGTACTTC. This sequence encodes CASSSTVQETQYF.

The V gene is TRBV13, the J gene TRBJ2-7; 8 bases fit TRBD1. The CDR3 consists of 12 residues. The germline V gene encodes CDR1 PRHDT and CDR2 FYEKMQ (reference sequence). V was pared by 5 bases and J by 6 bases, with 3 bases of the junction left unmatched. The CDR3 DNA reads as TGTGCCAGCAGCCTCGGACAGGGCGAGCAGTACTTC. Its translation is CASSLGQGEQYF.